These 5 T cell receptor beta chains were all obtained from the same sample, sequenced in a study (dated by TCRdb to 2015 to 2018). Library preparation was by 5' RACE. Sequencer: Illumina MiSeq. Bulk TCR libraries were prepared using a modified SMART protocol. TCRdb reran the public reads through fastp at Q25 and MiXCR, keeping productive beta chains. Merged by CDR3 protein, the rows form single entries marked with the most common genes and DNA. Counted in this sample were hundreds of distinct CDR3 sequences; 14% of them appeared once. Of the sample, 30% to 45% is held by the ten largest clones. The sequencing here drew on gluten tetramer+ CD4+ T cells from blood, taken while untreated, on a gluten-free diet, or during gluten challenge (not recorded which). Explained via the paper, the cell subset or site label denotes: CD4+ T cells binding HLA-DQ:gluten tetramers. These TCRs come from a female donor with celiac disease.

By share, this clonotype counts as large (0.1 to 1%). The chain combines TRBV3-1 with TRBJ1-3, with 7 bases lining up with TRBD1. The V and J ends lost 4 bases and 2 bases, in that order; junction bases with no gene match: 8. The germline CDR1 and CDR2 sequences are LGHDT and YNNKEL (reference sequence). This CDR3 region has 16 residues. This chain's CDR3 is CASSPIRQGTGNTIYF. The CDR3, as DNA: TGTGCCAGCAGCCCCATTCGACAGGGCACTGGAAACACCATATATTTT.

Judged by abundance, this clonotype is large (0.1 to 1%). This chain uses TRBV7-3 with TRBJ2-7; D is perhaps TRBD1 (6 bases). In germline, CDR1 is SGHTA, CDR2 FQGTGA. The CDR3 length is 15 residues. Trimming shortened V by 4 bases and J by 4 bases, and 17 bases separated the two germline ends. CDR3 residues: CASSYLPGETYEQYF. CDR3 in DNA: TGTGCCAGCAGCTACCTACCAGGGGAGACGTACGAGCAGTACTTC.

By proportion, this clonotype is large. This chain connects TRBV28 to TRBJ2-7; perhaps TRBD1 as D (6 bases). With 4 bases removed from V and 0 bases from J, the gap between germline ends came to 19 bases. This CDR3 is built from 17 residues. Germline V gene lookup returns CDR1 MDHEN and CDR2 SYDVKM. The CDR3 region has the DNA TGTGCCAGCAGTTCCCGGACAGCTATTACAGGCTCCTACGAGCAGTACTTC. Protein sequence: CASSSRTAITGSYEQYF.

By its share, this clonotype is large. The V gene is TRBV4-3, the J gene TRBJ2-1; 10 bases match TRBD2. The trim removed 3 bases at V and 2 bases at J, leaving 4 bases unmatched. The germline gives CDR1 LGHNA, CDR2 YSLEER. The CDR3 is 16 residues long. The CDR3 region is CASSQFLAGAYNEQFF. CDR3 nucleotides: TGCGCCAGCAGCCAGTTTCTAGCGGGGGCCTACAATGAGCAGTTCTTC.

In its sample, this clonotype ranks as large. The chain is built from TRBV11-2 and TRBJ2-7, with TRBD1 matching over 8 bases. The germline V gene encodes CDR1 SGHAT and CDR2 FQNNGV. With 1 base clipped from V and 0 bases from J, the junction kept 14 bases outside the gene matches. This CDR3 comprises 19 residues. In DNA form, the CDR3 reads TGTGCCAGCAGCTTAGTGGTGGATGCGCCGGGACAGGACTCCTACGAGCAGTACTTC. This encodes CASSLVVDAPGQDSYEQYF.